This TCR beta chain derives from a study of blood T cell repertoires in COVID-19. At the level of the study: Sites in the United States, Italy and Spain provided acute and convalescent COVID-19 samples. T cells, B-cell-depleted T cells, or PBMCs provided the cDNA or gDNA that served as material.

Patients at the Seattle site were enrolled during active infection and followed longitudinally. Authors' data handling: The assay estimated nucleated cells by amplifying reference gene primers. Clones were read by immunoSEQ multiplex PCR, and TCRdb kept only the in-frame ones, dropping some. D and trimming were read from the DNA, whereas the V and J calls and clone size are those reported in that table. The sample carries approximately 230,000 clones, around 89% recorded once. The TCR comes from a woman in her 30s with COVID-19, enrolled during active disease. Sequencing was carried out using peripheral blood.

CDR3 protein: CAGGAGHTDTQYF. The CDR3 DNA reads TGTGCCGGTGGGGCGGGGCACACAGATACGCAGTATTTT. The rearrangement uses TRBV7-2 and TRBJ2-3; D may be TRBD2 (6 bases). Trimming pared 11 bases from V and 2 bases from J, leaving 14 bases between. CDR3 size: 13 residues. Germline-derived CDR1 and CDR2 are SGHTA and FQGNSA.